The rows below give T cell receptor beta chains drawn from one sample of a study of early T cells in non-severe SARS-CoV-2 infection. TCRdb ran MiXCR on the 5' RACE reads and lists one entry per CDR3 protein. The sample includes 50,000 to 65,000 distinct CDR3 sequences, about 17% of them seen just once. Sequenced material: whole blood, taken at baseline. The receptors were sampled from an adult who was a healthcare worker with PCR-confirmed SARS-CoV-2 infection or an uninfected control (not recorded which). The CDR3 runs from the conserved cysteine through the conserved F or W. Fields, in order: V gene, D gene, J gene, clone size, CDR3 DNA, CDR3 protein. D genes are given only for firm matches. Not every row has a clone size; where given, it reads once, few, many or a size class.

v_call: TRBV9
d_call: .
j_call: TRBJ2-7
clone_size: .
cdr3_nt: TGTGCCAGCAGCGTAGGACTCACTTCCTACGAGCAGTACTTC
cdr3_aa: CASSVGLTSYEQYF

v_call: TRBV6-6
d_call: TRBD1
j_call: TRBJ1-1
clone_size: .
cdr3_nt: TGTGCCAGCAGGGAACAGGGGGCAACTGAAGCTTTCTTT
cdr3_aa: CASREQGATEAFF

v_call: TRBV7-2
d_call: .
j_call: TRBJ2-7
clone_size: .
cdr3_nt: TGTGCCAGCAGCCCCGAAGGGTCCTACGAGCAGTACTTC
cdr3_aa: CASSPEGSYEQYF

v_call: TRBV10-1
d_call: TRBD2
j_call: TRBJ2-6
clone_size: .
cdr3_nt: TGCGCCAGCAGCCCGGGGGGTCACTCTGGGGCCAACGTCCTGACTTTC
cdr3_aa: CASSPGGHSGANVLTF

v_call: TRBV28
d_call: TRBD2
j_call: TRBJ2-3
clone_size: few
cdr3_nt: TGTGCCAGCAGTTTGGGCGGGAGAACAGATACGCAGTATTTT
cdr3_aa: CASSLGGRTDTQYF

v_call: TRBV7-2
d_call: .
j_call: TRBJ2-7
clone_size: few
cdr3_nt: TGTGCCAGCAGCCTGCAGGTATGGGACTCCTACGAGCAGTACTTC
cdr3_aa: CASSLQVWDSYEQYF

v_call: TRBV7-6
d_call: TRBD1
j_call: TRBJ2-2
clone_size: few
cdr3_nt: TGTGCCAGCAGCCCGGGACAGACGAACACCGGGGAGCTGTTTTTT
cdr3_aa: CASSPGQTNTGELFF

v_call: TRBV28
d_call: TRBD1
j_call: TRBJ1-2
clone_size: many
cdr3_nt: TGTGCCAGCAGTTCGACAGGGCCCTATGGCTACACCTTC
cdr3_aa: CASSSTGPYGYTF

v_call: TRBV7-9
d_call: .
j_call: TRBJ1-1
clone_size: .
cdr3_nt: TGTGCCAGCAGCTTAGCACTACCTGAAGCTTTCTTT
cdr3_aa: CASSLALPEAFF

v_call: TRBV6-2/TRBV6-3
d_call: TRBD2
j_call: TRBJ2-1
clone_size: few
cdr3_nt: TGTGCCAGCAGTTTTCGGACTAGCGGATATAACAATGAGCAGTTCTTC
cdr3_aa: CASSFRTSGYNNEQFF

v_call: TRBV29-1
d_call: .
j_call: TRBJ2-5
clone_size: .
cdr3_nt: TGCAGCGTTCTGATCCAAGAGACCCAGTACTTC
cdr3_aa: CSVLIQETQYF

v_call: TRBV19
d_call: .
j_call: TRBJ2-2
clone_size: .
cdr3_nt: TGTGCCAGTAGTGCACATAGGAACACCGGGGAGCTGTTTTTT
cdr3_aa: CASSAHRNTGELFF

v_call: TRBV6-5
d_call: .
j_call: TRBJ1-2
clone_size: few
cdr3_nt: TGTGCCAGCAGTTACTCGAAGGGGTTCAATGGCTACACCTTC
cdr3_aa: CASSYSKGFNGYTF

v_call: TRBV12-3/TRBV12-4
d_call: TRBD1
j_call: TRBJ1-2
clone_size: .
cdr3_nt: TGTGCCAGCAGGTCTCAGACAGGGGGCTCCGGTGGCTACACCTTC
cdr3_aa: CASRSQTGGSGGYTF

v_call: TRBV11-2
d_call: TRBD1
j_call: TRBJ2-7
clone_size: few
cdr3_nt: TGTGCCAGCAGCTCCACGGGAACAGGGGGCCCCTACGAGCAGTACTTC
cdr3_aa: CASSSTGTGGPYEQYF

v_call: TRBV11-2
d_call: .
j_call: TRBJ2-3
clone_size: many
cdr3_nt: TGTGCCAGCAGCTTAGGGCGGGGACGGGGAGATACGCAGTATTTT
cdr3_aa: CASSLGRGRGDTQYF

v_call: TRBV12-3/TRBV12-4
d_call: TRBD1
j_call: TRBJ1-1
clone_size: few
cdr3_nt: TGTGCCAGCAGTTTAGCGCGTCAACAGGGGAATGAAGCTTTCTTT
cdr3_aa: CASSLARQQGNEAFF

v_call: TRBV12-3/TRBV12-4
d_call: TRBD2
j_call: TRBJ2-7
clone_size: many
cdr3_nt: TGTGCCAGCAGTCCACGGGGGGGCACCTACGAGCAGTACTTC
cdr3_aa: CASSPRGGTYEQYF

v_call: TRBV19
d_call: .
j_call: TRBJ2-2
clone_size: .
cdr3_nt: TGTGCCAGTAGTATGGGACCTCAGGGCGGGGAGCTGTTTTTT
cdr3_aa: CASSMGPQGGELFF

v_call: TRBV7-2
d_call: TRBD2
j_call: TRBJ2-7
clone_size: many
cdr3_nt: TGTGCCAGCAGCTCCACGGGACTAGCGGGAGGGGAGCAGTACTTC
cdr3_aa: CASSSTGLAGGEQYF

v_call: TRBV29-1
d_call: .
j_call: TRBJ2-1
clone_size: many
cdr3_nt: TGCAGCGCCCGAAGCGACTTGAATGAGCAGTTCTTC
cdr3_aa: CSARSDLNEQFF

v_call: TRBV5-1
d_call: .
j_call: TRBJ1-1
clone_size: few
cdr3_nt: TGCGCCAGCAGCTTGGACACAAGAGACACTGAAGCTTTCTTT
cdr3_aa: CASSLDTRDTEAFF

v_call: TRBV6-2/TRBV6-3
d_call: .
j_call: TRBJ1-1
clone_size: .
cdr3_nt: TGTGCCAGCAGTTACTCTGTAACGAAAACTGAAGCTTTCTTT
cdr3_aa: CASSYSVTKTEAFF

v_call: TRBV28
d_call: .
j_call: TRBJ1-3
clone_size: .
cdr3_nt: TGTGCCAGCAGTTTATGGACAAAGGGGTTTTGGTTTGGAAACACCATATATTTT
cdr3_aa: CASSLWTKGFWFGNTIYF

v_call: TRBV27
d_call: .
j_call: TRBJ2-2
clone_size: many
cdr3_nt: TGTGCCAGCAGTTCCGGTCCGTTCACCGGGGAGCTGTTTTTT
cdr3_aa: CASSSGPFTGELFF

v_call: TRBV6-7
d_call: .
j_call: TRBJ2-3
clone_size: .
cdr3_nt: TGTGCCAGCAGTCAAGGACCAAACCACACCGTTGCAGATACGCAGTATTTT
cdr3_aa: CASSQGPNHTVADTQYF

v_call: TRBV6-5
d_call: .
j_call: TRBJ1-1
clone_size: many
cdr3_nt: TGTGCCAGCAGACCAACCGAGACAGGTTGGGAAGTGAACACTGAAGCTTTCTTT
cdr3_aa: CASRPTETGWEVNTEAFF

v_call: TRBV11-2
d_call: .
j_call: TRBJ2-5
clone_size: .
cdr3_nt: TGTGCCAGCAGCTTAGATCTACAGGGTCAAGGACAAGAGACCCAGTACTTC
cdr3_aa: CASSLDLQGQGQETQYF

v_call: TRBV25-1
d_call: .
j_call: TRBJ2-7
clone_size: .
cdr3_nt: TGTGCCAGCAGTGAATATGAGGGTACCTACGAGCAGTACTTC
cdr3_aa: CASSEYEGTYEQYF

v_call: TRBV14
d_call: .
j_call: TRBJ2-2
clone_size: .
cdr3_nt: TGTGCCAGCAGCCAAGTCGTCGGGACGAACACCGGGGAGCTGTTTTTT
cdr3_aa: CASSQVVGTNTGELFF

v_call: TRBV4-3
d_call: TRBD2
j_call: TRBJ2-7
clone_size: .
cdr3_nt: TGCGCCAGCAGCCAGTCAACAGGAGCGGGATACGAGCAGTACTTC
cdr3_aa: CASSQSTGAGYEQYF

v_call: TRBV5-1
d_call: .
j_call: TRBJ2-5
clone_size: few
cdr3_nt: TGCGCCAGCAGCTTGGAGGGGAGGCCGCAAGAGACCCAGTACTTC
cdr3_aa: CASSLEGRPQETQYF

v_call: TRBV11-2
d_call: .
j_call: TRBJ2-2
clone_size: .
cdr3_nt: TGTGCCAGCAGCCCCCGTGGGGCCCCTCTAAACACCGGGGAGCTGTTTTTT
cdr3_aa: CASSPRGAPLNTGELFF

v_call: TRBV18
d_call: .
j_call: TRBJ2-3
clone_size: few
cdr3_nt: TGTGCCAGCTCACCAGACTGGGGGCAAGGCACAGATACGCAGTATTTT
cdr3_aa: CASSPDWGQGTDTQYF

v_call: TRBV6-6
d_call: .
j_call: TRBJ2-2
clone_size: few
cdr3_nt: TGTGCCAGCACTGCCCCGAACACCGGGGAGCTGTTTTTT
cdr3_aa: CASTAPNTGELFF

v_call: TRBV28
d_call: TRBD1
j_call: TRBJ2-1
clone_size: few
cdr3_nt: TGTGCCAGCAGTTCGGACAGGGCAACCTACAATGAGCAGTTCTTC
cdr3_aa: CASSSDRATYNEQFF

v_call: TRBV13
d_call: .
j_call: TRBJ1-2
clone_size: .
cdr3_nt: TGTGCCAACAGCTTAAATTTTCGGCCAGGGAATGGCTACACCTTC
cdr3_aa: CANSLNFRPGNGYTF

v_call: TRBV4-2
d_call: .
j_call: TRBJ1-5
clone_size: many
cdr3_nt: TGTGCCAGCAGCCAAAAGGGAAACAATCAGCCCCAGCATTTT
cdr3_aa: CASSQKGNNQPQHF

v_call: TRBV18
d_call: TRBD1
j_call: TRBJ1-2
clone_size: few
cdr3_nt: TGTGCCAGCTCACCCGTCCCGGGACAGGGGACAACTAACTATGGCTACACCTTC
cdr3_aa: CASSPVPGQGTTNYGYTF

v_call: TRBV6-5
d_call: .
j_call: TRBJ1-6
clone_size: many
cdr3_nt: TGTGCCAGCAGAAAACCGGGAGACCTTTCACCCCTCCACTTT
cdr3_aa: CASRKPGDLSPLHF

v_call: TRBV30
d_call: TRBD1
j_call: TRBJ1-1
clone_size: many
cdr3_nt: TGTGCCTGGAGGGCTTGCCCAGGGGGAACTGAAGCTTTCTTT
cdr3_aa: CAWRACPGGTEAFF

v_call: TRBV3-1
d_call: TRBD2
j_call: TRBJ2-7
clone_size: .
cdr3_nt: TGTGCCAGCAGCCGTTTATCTAGCGGGAGTTTCTACGAGCAGTACTTC
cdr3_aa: CASSRLSSGSFYEQYF

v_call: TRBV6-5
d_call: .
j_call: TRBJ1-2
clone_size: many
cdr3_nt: TGTGCCAGCAGTTACAGGGGCGATTCTAACTATGGCTACACCTTC
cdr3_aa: CASSYRGDSNYGYTF

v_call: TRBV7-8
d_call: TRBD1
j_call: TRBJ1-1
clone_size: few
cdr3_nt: TGTGCCAGCAGCCCAGGGGGGGGCACTGAAGCTTTCTTT
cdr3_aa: CASSPGGGTEAFF

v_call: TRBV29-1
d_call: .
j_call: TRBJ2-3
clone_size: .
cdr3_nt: TGCAGCATTTCGGGCCGGGATGGGTCCTACACAGATACGCAGTATTTT
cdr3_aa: CSISGRDGSYTDTQYF

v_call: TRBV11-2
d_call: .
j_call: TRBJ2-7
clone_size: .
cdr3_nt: TGTGCCAGCAGCTTGTGGGGAGAGGGCGAGCAGTACTTC
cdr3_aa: CASSLWGEGEQYF

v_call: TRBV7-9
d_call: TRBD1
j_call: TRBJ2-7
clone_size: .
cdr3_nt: TGTGCCAGCACACGGGACAGCAACTCCTACGAGCAGTACTTC
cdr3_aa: CASTRDSNSYEQYF

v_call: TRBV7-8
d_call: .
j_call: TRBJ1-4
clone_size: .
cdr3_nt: TGTGCCAGCAGCTTTTCCCGGGGAGGGGGGAATGAAAAACTGTTTTTT
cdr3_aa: CASSFSRGGGNEKLFF

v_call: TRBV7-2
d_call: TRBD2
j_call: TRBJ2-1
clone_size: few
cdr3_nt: TGTGCCAGCAGCGCACGACTAGCGGGAGTTTTTGAGCAGTTCTTC
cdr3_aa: CASSARLAGVFEQFF

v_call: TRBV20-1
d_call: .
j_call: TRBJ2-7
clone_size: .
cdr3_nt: TGCAGTGCTAGAGATTTGACCGCCGTGGGCTACGAGCAGTACTTC
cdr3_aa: CSARDLTAVGYEQYF

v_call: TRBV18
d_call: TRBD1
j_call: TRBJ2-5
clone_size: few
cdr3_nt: TGTGCCAGCTCATCTGAGACAGGGCGCGAGACCCAGTACTTC
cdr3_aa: CASSSETGRETQYF

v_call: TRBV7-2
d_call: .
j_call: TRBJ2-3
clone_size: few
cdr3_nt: TGTGCCAGCAGCTTAGTATCAAATACGCAGTATTTT
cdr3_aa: CASSLVSNTQYF

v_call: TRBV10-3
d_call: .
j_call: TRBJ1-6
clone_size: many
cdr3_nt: TGTGCCATCAGCTTCAAAGATAATTCACCCCTCCACTTT
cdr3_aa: CAISFKDNSPLHF

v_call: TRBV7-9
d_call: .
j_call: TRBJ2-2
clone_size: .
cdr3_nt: TGTGCCAGCAGGGCGACAGGCGCGAACACCGGGGAGCTGTTTTTT
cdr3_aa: CASRATGANTGELFF

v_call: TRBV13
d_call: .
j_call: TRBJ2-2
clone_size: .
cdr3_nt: TGTGCCAGCAGCTTAGGCCGTAAGAGTGTACTGAACACCGGGGAGCTGTTTTTT
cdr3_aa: CASSLGRKSVLNTGELFF

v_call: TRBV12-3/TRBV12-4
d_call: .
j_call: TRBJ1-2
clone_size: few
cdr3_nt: TGTGCCAGCAGACCGAGAGACATGTTGGATGGCTACACCTTC
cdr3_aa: CASRPRDMLDGYTF

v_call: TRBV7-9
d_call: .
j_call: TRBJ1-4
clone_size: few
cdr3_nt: TGTGCCAGCAGCTTAGGCGGGAGGGCACAAACAACTAATGAAAAACTGTTTTTT
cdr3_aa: CASSLGGRAQTTNEKLFF

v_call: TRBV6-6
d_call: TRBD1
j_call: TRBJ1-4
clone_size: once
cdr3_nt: TGTGCCAGCACGTGGGGACAGGGGATTGCTAATGAAAAACTGTTTTTT
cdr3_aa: CASTWGQGIANEKLFF

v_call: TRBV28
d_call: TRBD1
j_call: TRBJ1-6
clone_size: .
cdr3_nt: TGTGCCAGCAGTTACAGGGGGGACTCACCCCTCCACTTT
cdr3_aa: CASSYRGDSPLHF

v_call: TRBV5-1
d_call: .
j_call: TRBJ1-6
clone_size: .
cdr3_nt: TGCGCCAGCAGCCAAACGACAGAGCATAATTCACCCCTCCACTTT
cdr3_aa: CASSQTTEHNSPLHF